Below are 7 T cell receptor beta chains sequenced from a single sample in a study of cytomegalovirus exposure and HLA in healthy donors. PCR primers comprised 60 Vbeta and 13 Jbeta primers. Assay used: immunoSEQ multiplex PCR; TCRdb lists only in-frame clones, some missing. The sample includes 65,000 to 70,000 clones, 80% to 90% of them seen just once. Sequenced sample: PBMCs. The receptors shown here come from a woman in her 30s in good health and CMV-seropositive.

A few counts support this clone. V usage is TRBV16 and J usage is TRBJ2-1; 7 nucleotides match TRBD1. With V trimmed by 0 bases and J by 2 bases, 16 bases remained unmatched. Germline CDR1 KGHSY, CDR2 FQNENV. This CDR3 region has 20 residues. The CDR3 DNA reads as TGTGCCAGCAGCCAATCGGGTACAGGGGACCGCTTTCCAGCCTACAATGAGCAGTTCTTC. Translating it yields CASSQSGTGDRFPAYNEQFF.

The chain combines TRBV6-5 with TRBJ2-5, with D unresolved. Per the germline V gene, CDR1 is MNHEY and CDR2 is SVGAGI. The CDR3 extends over 11 amino acids. V shed 6 bases and J shed 5 bases, with 7 bases lying between them. The CDR3 spells CASRLLETQYF. The CDR3 DNA reads as TGTGCCAGCAGACTCCTGGAGACCCAGTACTTC.

This sequence joins TRBV7-2 and TRBJ2-2; no definite D call. This CDR3 has 17 amino acids. Germline CDR1 and CDR2: SGHTA and FQGNSA. V was cut by 3 bases and J by 0 bases, with 14 bases left in between. The CDR3 spells CASSFPARETNTGELFF. CDR3 sequence (DNA): TGTGCCAGCAGCTTTCCAGCGAGAGAGACGAACACCGGGGAGCTGTTTTTT. Full variable domain (rest looked up from reference TRBV7-2 and TRBJ2-2): GAGVSQSPSNKVTEKGKDVELRCDPISGHTALYWYRQSLGQGLEFLIYFQGNSAPDKSGLPSDRFSAERTGGSVSTLTIQRTQQEDSAVYLCASSFPARETNTGELFFGEGSRLTVL.

This rearrangement joins TRBV6-6 to TRBJ1-5; TRBD1 agrees at 7 bases. There are 12 residues in the CDR3. Germline CDR1 reads MNHNY; CDR2 reads SVGAGI (reference sequence). V dropped 8 bases and J dropped 4; count of bases not matched to a gene: 2. The CDR3 bases are TGTGCCAGCGGGACAGCGAATCAGCCCCAGCATTTT. Amino acids: CASGTANQPQHF.

This rearrangement joins TRBV28 to TRBJ1-1, with a weak D call TRBD1 (6 bases). With 7 bases removed from V and 3 bases from J, the gap between germline ends came to 18 bases. CDR1 and CDR2 from the germline V gene are MDHEN and SYDVKM. This CDR3 has 15 residues. The CDR3 loop is CASIPTGQGYTEAFF. Written as DNA, the CDR3 is TGTGCCAGCATCCCAACGGGGCAGGGGTACACTGAAGCTTTCTTT.

J is TRBJ2-3 and V is TRBV6-6, with 13 positions matching TRBD2. The length of the CDR3 is 16 residues. V gave up 2 bases and J gave up 2 bases; unmatched junction bases: 1. CDR1 MNHNY and CDR2 SVGAGI come from the germline V gene (reference sequence). CDR3 sequence reads: CASSYGTSGNTDTQYF. DNA of the CDR3: TGTGCCAGCAGTTACGGGACTAGCGGGAACACAGATACGCAGTATTTT.

This clone was found a few times. This chain uses TRBV6-5 with TRBJ1-1, with TRBD1 matching 10 bases. Germline-derived CDR1 and CDR2 are MNHEY and SVGAGI. Trimming cost V 4 bases and J 4 bases; bases outside gene matches: 6. This CDR3 has 15 residues. This chain's CDR3 is CASSSGQGRSTEAFF. The CDR3 nucleotides are TGTGCCAGCAGTTCGGGACAGGGGCGAAGCACTGAAGCTTTCTTT.